One TCR beta chain is described in this entry. Its specificity is unknown. Sorts that each held 300,000 cells were run in triplicate for every CD8+ T cell subset. Germline loops: CDR1 DFQATT, CDR2 SNEGSKA (reference sequence). The CDR3 extends over 15 amino acids. The sample comes from a study of CXCR3-negative and CXCR3-positive naive CD8 T cells. General study findings and limits: For CXCR3-positive naive cells, TRB CDR3s were more hydrophobic than those of CXCR3-negative naive cells. Most assays used freshly isolated PBMCs, as cryopreservation partially reduced CXCR3.

UMI-labeled 5' RACE TRB cDNA libraries were prepared from the cells. TCRdb reprocessed the 5' RACE reads; each CDR3 protein has one entry and no DNA is given. This sample contains 84,000 or so distinct CDR3 sequences. Sequencing used naive CXCR3+ CD8+ T cells from blood. Subset described: CD45RO-CCR7+CD27+CD95- naive CD8+ T cells expressing CXCR3 (TNR3+). V usage is TRBV20-1 and J usage is TRBJ2-1; checking the TCRdb D call of TRBD2 is not possible without DNA. The TCR was taken from a human donor in good health. Some clones in this sample may be carry-over from other donors' samples. The chain's CDR3 is CSAGGLAGVYNEQFF.